The 19 T cell receptor beta chains in this list originate from one sample, sequenced in a study of radiotherapy plus CTLA-4 blockade in lung cancer. Method: immunoSEQ multiplex PCR; TCRdb's copy keeps in-frame clones and lacks some. The sample lists about 73,000 clones, about nine tenths seen once, with 35% to 45% in the top ten. The source was peripheral blood, collected from a patient treated with radiotherapy plus ipilimumab. These TCRs come from a human donor with non-small cell lung cancer that progressed on radiotherapy plus ipilimumab.

This chain uses TRBV9 with TRBJ2-7; 8 nucleotides align to TRBD1. Germline CDR1 reads SGDLS; CDR2 reads YYNGEE. J lost 4 bases, V lost 4 bases, and 7 bases had no gene match. This CDR3 is built from 14 residues. DNA for the CDR3: TGTGCCAGCAGCACGGACAGGGCAGGTTACGAGCAGTACTTC. This encodes CASSTDRAGYEQYF.

This chain uses TRBV5-6 with TRBJ1-2, with D unclear. Germline V lookup: CDR1 SGHDT, CDR2 YYEEEE. The CDR3 is 11 residues long. With 2 bases removed from V and 10 bases from J, the gap between germline ends came to 9 bases. The CDR3 nucleotides are TGTGCCAGCAGCTTTGACGGAGACTACACCTTC. Encoded protein: CASSFDGDYTF.

The chain employs TRBV11-2 and TRBJ2-1; 11 bases match TRBD2. This CDR3 has 18 residues. The ends lost 2 bases at V and 3 bases at J; junction bases unmatched: 9. Germline CDR1 is SGHAT and CDR2 is FQNNGV. The CDR3 DNA reads TGTGCCAGCAGCTTACGACCCCCGGGACTAGCGGACTACAATGAGCAGTTCTTC. Protein sequence: CASSLRPPGLADYNEQFF.

Worth noting for this clone: One end of the junction is discordant with germline, which a read error may explain. In the same sample, other DNA sequences code for this CDR3. V is TRBV7-8 and J is TRBJ1-2, with D perhaps TRBD1 (5 bases). Germline lookup yields CDR1 SGHVS and CDR2 FQNEAQ. The CDR3 is 16 residues long. The CDR3 coding sequence is TGTGCCAGCAGCCCCGCCGCAGGGTTAGCTAACTATGGCTATACCTTC. Protein product: CASSPAAGLANYGYTF.

This clone occurred once. CDR3 DNA: TGCGCCAGCAGCCAAGAAGTGTCAGGGGATCAGCCCCAGCATTTT. Translation: CASSQEVSGDQPQHF. The genes are TRBV4-1 and TRBJ1-5, with a weak D call TRBD1 (6 bases). The V end lost 0 bases, the J end lost 5 bases, and 11 bases lay between the germline ends. CDR1 and CDR2 (germline): MGHRA, YSYEKL. The CDR3 covers 15 residues.

J is TRBJ2-1 and V is TRBV27; 14 bases fit TRBD2. V shed 5 bases, J shed 7 bases, and the junction held 4 bases outside the gene matches. Per germline, CDR1 MNHEY and CDR2 SMNVEV (reference sequence). The CDR3 loop spans 15 amino acids. CDR3 DNA sequence: TGTGCCAGCAGTCCCGGGACTAGCGGGAGAAATGAGCAGTTCTTC. Translating gives CASSPGTSGRNEQFF.

The chain joins TRBV30 to TRBJ2-1; TRBD2 might be the D (7 bases). The ends were cut back, 2 bases at V and 6 bases at J, with 20 bases in the middle. This CDR3 contains 16 residues. The V gene's germline CDR1 is GTSNPN and CDR2 SVGIG (reference sequence). CDR3 residues: CAWSRRGASGLNEQFF. The CDR3 bases are TGTGCCTGGAGTCGTCGGGGGGCTAGCGGTCTCAATGAGCAGTTCTTC.

This chain uses TRBV5-1 with TRBJ2-2, with 10 bases aligning to TRBD2. CDR1 is SGHRS, CDR2 YFSETQ, per germline. The CDR3 is 14 residues long. The V and J ends lost 5 bases and 7 bases, in that order; junction bases with no gene match: 5. The CDR3 protein is CASSLAGEDGELFF. CDR3 DNA sequence: TGCGCCAGCAGTCTAGCGGGAGAGGACGGGGAGCTGTTTTTT.

This chain uses TRBV11-2 with TRBJ2-7, with D possibly being TRBD1 (6 bases). There are 12 residues in the CDR3. Germline V gives CDR1 SGHAT, CDR2 FQNNGV. The V gene lost 1 base and the J gene lost 6 bases, with 7 bases spanning the gap. CDR3 loop: CASSLGGPEQYF. In DNA form, the CDR3 reads TGTGCCAGCAGCTTAGGGGGGCCCGAGCAGTACTTC. Based on the CDR3 plus reference TRBV11-2 and TRBJ2-7, the full variable domain is EAGVAQSPRYKIIEKRQSVAFWCNPISGHATLYWYQQILGQGPKLLIQFQNNGVVDDSQLPKDRFSAERLKGVDSTLKIQPAKLEDSAVYLCASSLGGPEQYFGPGTRLTVT.

Concerning this clone itself: The junction and the germline gene differ at one end; a read error may be behind it. The chain employs TRBV29-1 and TRBJ2-3; D perhaps matches TRBD1 (5 bases). The CDR3 runs to 20 residues. Germline CDR1 is SQVTM and CDR2 is ANQGSEA. The CDR3 spells CSLDGLVRPSGYSSTDTQYF. Written as DNA, the CDR3 is TGCAGCCTTGACGGGCTGGTGAGGCCATCAGGGTATTCTAGCACAGATACGCAGTATTTT.

The V and J genes are TRBV4-2 and TRBJ2-1; 14 positions agree with TRBD2. The CDR3 has 15 residues. CDR1 is LGHNA and CDR2 is YNFKEQ in the germline V gene. V lost 4 bases, J lost 7 bases, and 3 bases stayed unmatched. CDR3 protein: CASSPGLAGVNEQFF. The CDR3, as DNA: TGTGCCAGCAGCCCGGGACTAGCGGGAGTTAATGAGCAGTTCTTC.

V is TRBV29-1 and J is TRBJ2-1; a possible D gene is TRBD2 (6 bases). Per the germline V gene, CDR1 is SQVTM and CDR2 is ANQGSEA. V lost 7 bases to trimming and J lost 3 bases, with 22 bases between them. The CDR3 has 16 residues. In nucleotides, the CDR3 is TGCAGCGCCGCCCGAGAGGGAGGAAAACTCTACAATGAGCAGTTCTTC. Protein: CSAAREGGKLYNEQFF.

This chain joins TRBV28 and TRBJ2-7; D unresolved. The germline V and J ends were trimmed by 2 bases and 2 bases, with 4 bases remaining between them. CDR3 length: 12 amino acids. Germline V gives CDR1 MDHEN, CDR2 SYDVKM. Here the CDR3 DNA reads TGTGCCAGCAGTTTAGAAGCCTACGAGCAGTACTTC. Translation: CASSLEAYEQYF.

The chain couples TRBV15 to TRBJ2-1; 9 bases are shared with TRBD1. Germline assignment: CDR1 LNHNV and CDR2 YYDKDF (reference sequence). V trimming: 8 bases; J trimming: 4 bases; junction bases outside the gene matches: 6. The length of the CDR3 is 14 residues. In DNA, the CDR3 is TGTGCCACCGGGACAGGGAAGGGGTACAATGAGCAGTTCTTC. This encodes CATGTGKGYNEQFF.

The chain carries TRBV28 and TRBJ2-3, with 9 positions matching TRBD1. The CDR3 spans 15 residues. V lost 10 bases, J lost 1 base, and 9 bases stayed unmatched. Germline V gene sequence: CDR1 MDHEN, CDR2 SYDVKM. CDR3 in amino acids: CATRTDRGGTDTQYF. The CDR3 DNA sequence: TGTGCCACCCGAACGGACAGGGGAGGCACAGATACGCAGTATTTT.

With regard to this clone: Other nucleotide sequences in the sample specify the same CDR3. The gene calls are TRBV7-9 and TRBJ1-2; TRBD1 might be the D (6 bases). Germline-derived CDR1 and CDR2 are SEHNR and FQNEAQ (reference sequence). Trimming removed 0 bases from V and 6 bases from J, with 8 bases in between. CDR3 size: 13 residues. The chain's CDR3 is CASSLANRDGYTF. CDR3 bases: TGTGCCAGCAGCTTAGCAAACAGGGATGGCTACACCTTC.

This rearrangement joins TRBV27 to TRBJ1-2; 8 nucleotides match TRBD1. CDR1 is MNHEY, CDR2 SMNVEV, per germline (reference sequence). The CDR3 runs 16 residues. J gave up 7 bases and V 5 bases, and 15 bases lay outside the gene matches. This CDR3 reads CASSLRGQVHSSGYTF. The DNA for the CDR3 is TGTGCCAGCAGTCTAAGGGGACAGGTCCACTCAAGTGGCTACACCTTC.

The rearrangement joins TRBV18 to TRBJ2-1; TRBD1 is a possible D gene (5 bases). The CDR3 is 16 residues long. The ends were cut back, 5 bases at V and 2 bases at J, with 16 bases in the middle. CDR1 and CDR2 from the germline V gene are KGHSH and LQKENI. The CDR3 sequence: CASSRQSPTAYNEQFF. As DNA, the CDR3 is TGTGCCAGCTCAAGACAGTCCCCAACGGCCTACAATGAGCAGTTCTTC.

The chain couples TRBV1 to TRBJ1-5; the table gives TRBD1 as D, unverified against the DNA. TRBV1 is a documented pseudogene. The CDR3 has 15 residues. This CDR3 reads CTSSLPGTVNQPQHF. The CDR3 DNA is TGCACCAGCAGCCTCCCCGGGACAGTTAATCAGCCCCAGCATTTT.